Below, 26 T cell receptor beta chains from the same sample are listed, as sequenced in a study of CD8+CD57+ T cells in acquired aplastic anemia. The TCR beta profiling, which covered VDJ combination and CDR3 sequence, was carried out using genomic DNA as the template. Each CDR3 protein is one row after TCRdb ran MiXCR on the reads. The table shows about 210,000 distinct CDR3 sequences, with 34% occurring only once. The specimen sequenced was sorted CD4+, CD8+, or CD8+CD57+ T cells (not recorded which) from PBMCs. Every receptor here comes from a human donor in good health, serving as a control.

Many counts were recorded for this clonotype. A junction boundary mismatches the germline segment, possibly from a read error. The gene calls are TRBV20-1 and TRBJ2-5; no definite D call. From germline, CDR1 is DFQATT and CDR2 SNEGSKA (reference sequence). This CDR3 spans 12 amino acids. The CDR3 coding sequence is TGCAGTGCTAGAGATGCGTTGGAGACCCCGTACTTC. It codes for CSARDALETPYF.

This rearrangement joins TRBV5-1 to TRBJ1-6; D is possibly TRBD1 (5 bases). The V end lost 2 bases, the J end lost 7 bases, and 13 bases lay between the germline ends. CDR1 is SGHRS and CDR2 is YFSETQ in the germline V gene. The CDR3 totals 15 residues. CDR3 DNA: TGCGCCAGCAGCTTATCCGGGGCAGGAAATTCACCCCTCCACTTT. It encodes CASSLSGAGNSPLHF.

The J gene is TRBJ2-6, the V gene TRBV10-3, with unresolved D. With 8 bases removed from V and 0 bases from J, the gap between germline ends came to 8 bases. The CDR3 covers 14 residues. CDR1 is ENHRY, CDR2 SYGVKD, per germline. CDR3 protein: CAIQETSGANVLTF. The CDR3, as DNA: TGTGCCATCCAGGAAACCTCTGGGGCCAACGTCCTGACTTTC.

The J gene is TRBJ1-3, the V gene TRBV29-1; no clear D. V dropped 4 bases and J dropped 0 bases, with 10 bases sitting between them. Germline V gene data show CDR1 as SQVTM and CDR2 as ANQGSEA. This CDR3 has 14 residues. CDR3: CSVGDGLSGNTIYF. The CDR3 DNA is TGCAGCGTTGGAGACGGGCTCTCTGGAAACACCATATATTTT.

This clonotype has a count of ten or more. The rearrangement uses TRBV4-2 and TRBJ2-3; 8 bases line up with TRBD2. Germline loops: CDR1 LGHNA, CDR2 YNFKEQ. The V segment lost 4 bases and the J segment 0 bases; nucleotides outside the gene matches: 3. CDR3 length equals 15 residues. This chain's CDR3 is CASSPGLVSTDTQYF. For the CDR3, the DNA is TGTGCCAGCAGCCCGGGACTAGTAAGCACAGATACGCAGTATTTT.

To note about this clonotype: A read error is possible here, since a much larger clone lies one base away. The J gene is TRBJ2-3, the V gene TRBV9; 8 nucleotides line up with TRBD2. Germline V gene sequence: CDR1 SGDLS, CDR2 YYNGEE. This CDR3 comprises 15 residues. Trimming cost V 4 bases and J 0 bases; bases outside gene matches: 4. The CDR3 nucleotides read TGTGCCAGCAGCAAATCTAGCGGGAGCACAGATACGCAGTATTTT. Protein sequence: CASSKSSGSTDTQYF.

There are many counts of this clonotype. The chain is built from TRBV2 and TRBJ2-7, with unresolved D. This CDR3 spans 12 amino acids. Germline-derived CDR1 and CDR2 are SNHLY and FYNNEI. Trimming took off 3 bases at V and 3 bases at J, with 6 bases between the two ends. CDR3 region: CASSDGSYEQYF. The DNA for the CDR3 is TGTGCCAGCAGTGACGGCAGCTACGAGCAGTACTTC. Variable domain in full (rest from reference TRBV2 and TRBJ2-7): EPEVTQTPSHQVTQMGQEVILRCVPISNHLYFYWYRQILGQKVEFLVSFYNNEISEKSEIFDDQFSVERPDGSNFTLKIRSTKLEDSAMYFCASSDGSYEQYFGPGTRLTVT.

This clonotype was seen a few times. V and J are TRBV11-2 and TRBJ2-2; D is unresolved. In germline, CDR1 is SGHAT, CDR2 FQNNGV. The CDR3 runs to 16 residues. The V end was cut by 3 bases, the J end by 2 bases, with 13 bases between. CDR3 sequence: CASSFTPFTNTGELFF. CDR3 DNA: TGTGCCAGCAGCTTTACCCCCTTCACAAACACCGGGGAGCTGTTTTTT.

Note on this clonotype: The junction does not match germline at one end; this may be a read error. The chain uses TRBV3-1 and TRBJ2-1; D not resolved. CDR1 LGHDT and CDR2 YNNKEL come from the germline V gene (reference sequence). This CDR3 is 12 amino acids long. The chain's CDR3 is CASSQATLGQLF. The CDR3 DNA sequence: TGTGCCAGCAGCCAAGCGACTCTCGGGCAGCTCTTC.

This clonotype was seen at least ten times. This rearrangement joins TRBV25-1 to TRBJ2-2; a possible D gene is TRBD1 (5 bases). The CDR3 is 15 residues long. Germline V gene lookup returns CDR1 MGHDK and CDR2 SYGVNS. V was shortened by 2 bases and J by 1 base, with 8 bases between the two germline ends. The CDR3 is CASSERGENTGELFF. In DNA, the CDR3 is TGTGCCAGCAGTGAAAGGGGCGAGAACACCGGGGAGCTGTTTTTT.

The genes are TRBV10-3 and TRBJ1-5; 10 positions match TRBD1. The CDR3 is 14 residues long. Germline CDR1 reads ENHRY; CDR2 reads SYGVKD. The CDR3: CGPGQGRSNQPQHF. In DNA, the CDR3 is TGTGGTCCGGGACAGGGGAGAAGCAATCAGCCCCAGCATTTT.

The chain links TRBV15 to TRBJ2-7; weak D call: TRBD1 (5 bases). The assigned J gene may be wrong: the sequence end matches TRBJ2-1 better. This CDR3 comprises 13 residues. Per the germline V gene, CDR1 is LNHNV and CDR2 is YYDKDF (reference sequence). In nucleotides, the CDR3 is TGTGCCACCAGCAGAGACAGGGATAGCGAGCAGTTCTTC. Translation gives CATSRDRDSEQFF.

This clonotype is a singleton in its sample. The rearrangement links TRBV10-1 to TRBJ1-2, with no clear D. The CDR3 spans 11 residues. The germline V gene encodes CDR1 WNHNN and CDR2 SYGVQD (reference sequence). Trimming took off 11 bases at V and 7 bases at J, with 14 bases between the two ends. The DNA of the CDR3 is TGCGCCGGTCGCCGGGGTTTTGGCTACACCTTC. Its translation: CAGRRGFGYTF.

The chain couples TRBV3-1 to TRBJ1-1; D gene unclear. V lost 4 bases and J 1 base, leaving 4 bases between the germline ends. There are 12 residues in the CDR3. The germline CDR1 and CDR2 sequences are LGHDT and YNNKEL (reference sequence). The chain's CDR3 is CASSLQNTEAFF. Here the CDR3 DNA reads TGTGCCAGCAGCCTACAGAACACTGAAGCTTTCTTT.

This clonotype was picked up many times. The rearrangement joins TRBV19 to TRBJ2-7, with a possible D match to TRBD2 (5 bases). Germline V CDR1 and CDR2: LNHDA, SQIVND (reference sequence). V dropped 1 base and J dropped 0 bases, with 10 bases sitting between them. The length of the CDR3 is 15 residues. CDR3 protein: CASSIVGLSSYEQYF. In DNA, the CDR3 is TGTGCCAGTAGTATAGTAGGACTTAGCTCCTACGAGCAGTACTTC.

This chain joins TRBV10-3 and TRBJ2-3; D unclear. The V gene's germline CDR1 is ENHRY and CDR2 SYGVKD. This CDR3 comprises 9 residues. V lost 9 bases and J 11 bases, leaving 9 bases between the germline ends. CDR3: CAMFFLQYF. The CDR3 DNA is TGTGCCATGTTTTTCCTGCAGTATTTT.

This clonotype turned up a few times. The chain combines TRBV5-4 with TRBJ1-3, with D perhaps TRBD1 (5 bases). The germline V and J ends were trimmed by 0 bases and 1 base, with 11 bases remaining between them. The CDR3 has 16 residues. Germline V lookup: CDR1 SGHNT, CDR2 YYREEE (reference sequence). CDR3 sequence reads: CASSLGSGGSGNTIYF. The CDR3 DNA reads TGTGCCAGCAGCTTGGGATCGGGGGGTTCTGGAAACACCATATATTTT.

This clonotype was counted a few times. A much larger clone lies one base from this, so it may be a read error. J is TRBJ1-5 and V is TRBV2, with 8 positions matching TRBD1. Looked up from germline, CDR1 is SNHLY and CDR2 is FYNNEI. The CDR3 extends over 16 amino acids. The CDR3 loop reads CASSQGQAFLNRPQHF. The CDR3 DNA reads as TGTGCCAGCAGCCAGGGACAGGCCTTCCTTAATCGGCCCCAGCATTTT.

This clonotype has ten or more counts. This rearrangement joins TRBV11-1 to TRBJ2-6; D is perhaps TRBD1 (6 bases). The V end lost 5 bases, the J end lost 0 bases, and 23 bases lay between the germline ends. The germline gives CDR1 SGHAT, CDR2 FQDESV (reference sequence). The CDR3 is made up of 20 amino acids. CDR3 coding DNA: TGTGCCAGCAGCAAGTGGGTGGGCGAACAGGGTAGCTCTGGGGCCAACGTCCTGACTTTC. It encodes CASSKWVGEQGSSGANVLTF.

This clonotype was observed many times. The chain links TRBV10-1 to TRBJ2-1; D is possibly TRBD2 (5 bases). Trimming took off 4 bases at V and 8 bases at J, with 15 bases between the two ends. Germline CDR1 and CDR2: WNHNN and SYGVQD (reference sequence). CDR3 length: 14 residues. The CDR3 DNA reads TGCGCCAGCAGTGTGTCTAGCTTCTCGGATGAGCAGTTCTTC. As protein: CASSVSSFSDEQFF.

This clonotype was observed at least ten times. This sequence joins TRBV20-1 and TRBJ2-7; 8 bases map to TRBD1. The CDR3 runs to 12 residues. Germline lookup yields CDR1 DFQATT and CDR2 SNEGSKA (reference sequence). With 6 bases clipped from V and 6 bases from J, the junction kept 7 bases outside the gene matches. Here the CDR3 DNA reads TGCAGTGCGGATCGGACAGGGTTCGAGCAGTACTTC. Translated: CSADRTGFEQYF.

This clonotype was counted only a few times. The genes are TRBV5-1 and TRBJ1-4; weak D call: TRBD1 (6 bases). The CDR3 covers 13 residues. Trimming took 2 bases from V and 5 from J, leaving 7 bases between them. Per germline, CDR1 SGHRS and CDR2 YFSETQ. This CDR3 reads CASSLQGNEKLFF. In DNA form, the CDR3 reads TGCGCCAGCAGCTTACAGGGAAATGAAAAACTGTTTTTT.

This clonotype was recorded at least ten times. V usage is TRBV20-1 and J usage is TRBJ2-7; D perhaps matches TRBD1 (5 bases). The V gene lost 0 bases and the J gene lost 2 bases, with 11 bases spanning the gap. There are 14 residues in the CDR3. The V gene's germline CDR1 is DFQATT and CDR2 SNEGSKA (reference sequence). Here the CDR3 DNA reads TGCAGTGCTAGAGATAGGGCAGGGCCCTACGAGCAGTACTTC. Amino acids: CSARDRAGPYEQYF.

In the case of this clonotype: This may be a read error: a much more frequent sequence differs by one nucleotide. The rearrangement links TRBV11-1 to TRBJ2-1; unclear D gene. CDR3 length equals 15 residues. Per germline, CDR1 SGHAT and CDR2 FQDESV (reference sequence). CDR3 nucleotides: TGTGCCAACAGCGATCTACGAAGCTCCTACAATGAGCAGTTCTTC. Translated, it gives CANSDLRSSYNEQFF.

About this clonotype itself: A much larger clone lies one base from this, so it may be a read error. The rearrangement joins TRBV2 to TRBJ2-4; D is unclear. The germline V gene encodes CDR1 SNHLY and CDR2 FYNNEI. This CDR3 has 14 residues. In nucleotides, the CDR3 is TGTGCCAGCAGGGGGAATTCGGCCAGAAACATTCAGTACTTC. Protein: CASRGNSARNIQYF. Looking up the rest from reference TRBV2 and TRBJ2-4 gives the full variable domain: EPEVTQTPSHQVTQMGQEVILRCVPISNHLYFYWYRQILGQKVEFLVSFYNNEISEKSEIFDDQFSVERPDGSNFTLKIRSTKLEDSAMYFCASRGNSARNIQYFGAGTRLSVL.

As to this clonotype: A read error is possible here, since a much larger clone lies one base away. The chain combines TRBV7-6 with TRBJ2-5, with 9 bases lining up with TRBD2. Germline V gene data show CDR1 as SGHVS and CDR2 as FNYEAQ. V shed 1 base, J shed 1 base, and the junction held 4 bases outside the gene matches. This CDR3 comprises 16 residues. CDR3 loop: CASSLGLAELQETQYF. DNA for the CDR3: TGTGCCAGCAGCTTAGGACTAGCGGAGCTCCAAGAGACCCAGTACTTC. The variable domain in full, with the rest retrieved from reference TRBV7-6 and TRBJ2-5, is GAGVSQSPRYKVTKRGQDVALRCDPISGHVSLYWYRQALGQGPEFLTYFNYEAQQDKSGLPNDRFSAERPEGSISTLTIQRTEQRDSAMYRCASSLGLAELQETQYFGPGTRLLVL.